This section outlines one TCR beta chain sequence together with its context. The antigen is unknown. Per germline, CDR1 SGHDT and CDR2 YYEEEE. V dropped 6 bases and J dropped 5 bases, with 20 bases sitting between them. The CDR3 length is 15 residues. TCRdb recomputed calls from the 5' RACE reads with MiXCR, one row per CDR3 protein. Of 300,000 to 400,000 distinct CDR3 sequences listed, roughly 13% are singletons. This sample is part of a study of T-cell memory formation after mild COVID-19. Points from the study as a whole: Of the contracting clones, CD4+ ones lay mainly in CM and EM, and CD8+ ones in EMRA.

This TCR came from a man aged 18 to 29 who had mild COVID-19 (a few samples of this study predate the infection). Cell type and time point are not known. Material: PBMCs or a T cell subset sorted from them (not recorded which). This chain joins TRBV5-6 and TRBJ1-1; TRBD1 is a possible D gene (5 bases). CDR3 protein: CASTPGGGRWTEAFF. In nucleotides, the CDR3 is TGTGCCAGCACTCCCGGGGGAGGTCGGTGGACTGAAGCTTTCTTT.